These T cell receptor beta chains were read from a single sample in a study of cytomegalovirus exposure and HLA in healthy donors. TCRdb's copy holds only in-frame clones and misses some; the assay was immunoSEQ multiplex PCR. The sample comprises 70,000 to 75,000 clones, around 96% of which are singletons, and about 1.4% rests with the top ten. The source material was PBMCs. These TCRs come from a man aged 18 to 29 in good health and CMV-seropositive. CDR3s include the opening cysteine and the closing phenylalanine or tryptophan. D genes are given only for firm matches. Clone sizes are given selectively: once, few, many, or a class where the clone is expanded.

v_call	d_call	clone_size	j_call	cdr3_aa	cdr3_nt
TRBV11-2	.	.	TRBJ2-7	CASSLLDRPYEQYF	TGTGCCAGCAGCTTATTGGACAGACCCTACGAGCAGTACTTC
TRBV6-1	.	.	TRBJ1-6	CASSEWGPTHRTYNSPLHF	TGTGCCAGCAGTGAATGGGGGCCAACTCATCGCACCTATAATTCACCCCTCCACTTT
TRBV5-1	TRBD1	.	TRBJ2-5	CASSTGTGEETQYF	TGCGCCAGCAGCACAGGGACAGGGGAAGAGACCCAGTACTTC
TRBV15	.	.	TRBJ2-5	CATSSGIMRGQETQYF	TGTGCCACCAGCAGCGGTATCATGCGGGGTCAAGAGACCCAGTACTTC
TRBV9	TRBD1	.	TRBJ2-7	CASSVVTRMGQGVLNPTYEQYF	TGTGCCAGCAGCGTGGTGACACGTATGGGACAGGGGGTCTTGAACCCCACCTACGAGCAGTACTTC
TRBV18	.	.	TRBJ1-2	CASSPPVGSIVYGYTF	TGTGCCAGCTCACCACCAGTCGGTTCGATAGTCTATGGCTACACCTTC
TRBV5-4	TRBD1	.	TRBJ2-2	CASRRWRTGNTGELFF	TGTGCCAGCAGACGGTGGAGGACAGGGAACACCGGGGAGCTGTTTTTT
TRBV27	.	.	TRBJ1-1	CASSFWGGDTEAFF	TGTGCCAGCAGTTTTTGGGGGGGGGACACTGAAGCTTTCTTT
TRBV7-2	TRBD1	.	TRBJ2-5	CASSPWTGVRETQYF	TGTGCCAGCAGCCCCTGGACAGGGGTGAGGGAGACCCAGTACTTC
TRBV15	.	.	TRBJ1-3	CATSRDRGSGNTIYF	TGTGCCACCAGCAGAGATAGAGGCTCTGGAAACACCATATATTTT
TRBV7-9	TRBD2	.	TRBJ2-7	CASSLGTSGRYKDEQYF	TGTGCCAGCAGCTTAGGGACTAGCGGGAGGTATAAGGACGAGCAGTACTTC
TRBV19	TRBD1	.	TRBJ2-5	CASSHPGQGSKETQYF	TGTGCCAGTAGCCACCCCGGACAGGGAAGTAAGGAGACCCAGTACTTC
TRBV7-2	TRBD2	.	TRBJ2-1	CASTQGASGTNEQFF	TGTGCCAGCACCCAAGGGGCTAGCGGAACCAATGAGCAGTTCTTC
TRBV6-5	TRBD1	few	TRBJ1-3	CASSYDRASGNTIYF	TGTGCCAGCAGTTACGACAGGGCCTCTGGAAACACCATATATTTT
TRBV9	.	.	TRBJ1-4	CASSVAGLGATNEKLFF	TGTGCCAGCAGCGTAGCTGGATTGGGCGCAACTAATGAAAAACTGTTTTTT
TRBV6-6	.	once	TRBJ1-1	CASRAGSEAFF	TGTGCCAGCCGGGCGGGCTCTGAAGCTTTCTTT
TRBV19	.	.	TRBJ2-1	CASSPLRGFNEQFF	TGTGCCAGTAGCCCACTCCGAGGGTTCAATGAGCAGTTCTTC
TRBV9	.	.	TRBJ1-2	CASSPQMGGPNYGYTF	TGTGCCAGCAGCCCCCAGATGGGGGGTCCAAACTATGGCTACACCTTC
TRBV28	TRBD2	.	TRBJ2-7	CASRRTSGSASSYEQYF	TGTGCCAGCAGGAGAACTAGCGGGAGCGCCAGCTCCTACGAGCAGTACTTC
TRBV7-6	.	.	TRBJ1-3	CASSLAGRDSGNTIYF	TGTGCCAGCAGCTTAGCCGGCCGGGACTCTGGAAACACCATATATTTT
TRBV21-1	.	.	TRBJ2-5	CASSKGLAGPKETQYF	TGTGCCAGCAGCAAAGGCCTAGCGGGGCCTAAAGAGACCCAGTACTTC
TRBV2	.	.	TRBJ1-3	CASSEEGRRGNTIYF	TGTGCCAGCAGTGAGGAGGGCCGGAGGGGAAACACCATATATTTT
TRBV10-1	TRBD2	.	TRBJ2-7	CARRRTSGSKWSYEQYF	TGCGCCAGGAGAAGGACTAGCGGGAGCAAATGGTCCTACGAGCAGTACTTC
TRBV7-2	TRBD1	once	TRBJ1-2	CASSREQGALGYTF	TGTGCCAGCAGTCGAGAACAGGGGGCCCTAGGCTACACCTTC
TRBV19	.	.	TRBJ2-7	CASSTGTSYYEQYF	TGTGCCAGTAGTACCGGGACATCTTATTACGAGCAGTACTTC
TRBV7-2	TRBD1	.	TRBJ2-7	CASSLTPGGKYEQYF	TGTGCCAGCAGCTTAACCCCAGGGGGCAAATACGAGCAGTACTTC
TRBV19	TRBD1	.	TRBJ1-5	CASRGQGSVRQPQHF	TGTGCCAGTAGGGGACAGGGTTCAGTCAGGCAGCCCCAGCATTTT
TRBV5-1	.	.	TRBJ2-5	CASSVGGGQETQYF	TGCGCCAGCAGCGTGGGAGGGGGTCAAGAGACCCAGTACTTC
TRBV7-9	.	.	TRBJ1-1	CTTRPGREAFF	TGTACCACGCGCCCTGGCAGGGAAGCTTTCTTT
TRBV2	TRBD1	.	TRBJ2-7	CASSTSGTGGYEQYF	TGTGCCAGCAGTACCTCCGGGACAGGGGGCTACGAGCAGTACTTC
TRBV9	.	.	TRBJ1-1	CASSVAVQGPEAFF	TGTGCCAGCAGCGTAGCGGTACAGGGCCCTGAAGCTTTCTTT
TRBV28	.	.	TRBJ1-1	CASSSPQGSSTEAFF	TGTGCCAGCAGTTCCCCTCAGGGTAGTAGCACTGAAGCTTTCTTT
TRBV29-1	.	.	TRBJ1-5	CSVAPGGAGNNQPQHF	TGCAGCGTTGCTCCCGGGGGGGCAGGTAACAATCAGCCCCAGCATTTT
TRBV5-1	.	.	TRBJ1-4	CASSERAGLNEKLFF	TGCGCCAGCAGCGAGCGGGCAGGGCTTAATGAAAAACTGTTTTTT
TRBV7-9	TRBD1	.	TRBJ1-2	CASRVGTGALYGYTF	TGTGCCAGCAGGGTGGGAACAGGGGCCCTATATGGCTACACCTTC
TRBV9	.	once	TRBJ2-1	CASSVATASNEQFF	TGTGCCAGCAGCGTAGCTACAGCTTCGAATGAGCAGTTCTTC
TRBV5-1	.	.	TRBJ2-1	CASSLVEPTYNEQFF	TGCGCCAGCAGCTTGGTAGAGCCCACCTACAATGAGCAGTTCTTC
TRBV2	.	once	TRBJ1-6	CASSGTGGNSPLHF	TGTGCCAGCAGTGGTACGGGGGGGAATTCACCCCTCCACTTT
TRBV6-6	TRBD2	.	TRBJ2-2	CASTSGWGTGELFF	TGTGCCAGCACTAGCGGGTGGGGCACCGGGGAGCTGTTTTTT
TRBV4-1	TRBD1	.	TRBJ1-5	CASSQDLGQGRYQPQHF	TGCGCCAGCAGCCAAGATTTGGGACAGGGGAGGTATCAGCCCCAGCATTTT
TRBV4-1	.	.	TRBJ2-1	CASSLQEGYNEQFF	TGCGCCAGCAGCCTACAGGAGGGGTACAATGAGCAGTTCTTC
TRBV4-1	.	.	TRBJ2-1	CASSQGQVDSGEQFF	TGCGCCAGCAGCCAAGGGCAGGTGGACAGTGGCGAGCAGTTCTTC